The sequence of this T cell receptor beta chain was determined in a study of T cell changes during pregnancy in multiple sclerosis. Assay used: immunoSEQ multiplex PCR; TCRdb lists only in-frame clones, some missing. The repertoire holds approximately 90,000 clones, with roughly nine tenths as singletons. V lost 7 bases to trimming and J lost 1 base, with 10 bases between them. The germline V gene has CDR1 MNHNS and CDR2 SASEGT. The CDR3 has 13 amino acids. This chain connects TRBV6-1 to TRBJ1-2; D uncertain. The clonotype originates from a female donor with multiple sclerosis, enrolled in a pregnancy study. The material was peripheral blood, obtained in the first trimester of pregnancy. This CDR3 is CASTLRDNYGYTF. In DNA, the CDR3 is TGTGCCAGCACCCTTCGAGATAACTATGGCTACACCTTC.